The 17 T cell receptor beta chains below all came from one sample that was sequenced in a study of low-dose radiotherapy and immunotherapy resistance in tumors. TRAV- and TRBV-specific primers primed first-strand cDNA, covering alpha and beta chains. TCR amplification used roughly 20 PCR cycles, a constant-region primer and a V-primer adapter. Via MiXCR, TCRdb re-called the reads, giving one row per CDR3 protein. The sample lists some 85,000 distinct CDR3 sequences; under 20% were seen once. Time point of the sample: before trial treatment. The sample here was PBMCs, taken before treatment. All receptors come from a male donor with prostate cancer.

This clonotype has a count of ten or more. The gene calls are TRBV7-2 and TRBJ2-7, with 11 bases identical to TRBD2. CDR1 is SGHTA and CDR2 is FQGNSA in the germline V gene. V trimming: 2 bases; J trimming: 4 bases; junction bases outside the gene matches: 7. The CDR3 covers 16 residues. The CDR3 DNA sequence: TGTGCCAGCAGCTTATACCCCGGACTAGCGGGTTACGAGCAGTACTTC. This translates into CASSLYPGLAGYEQYF.

This clonotype was recorded many times. The chain recombines TRBV6-1 with TRBJ2-2; 9 nucleotides agree with TRBD2. Looked up from germline, CDR1 is MNHNS and CDR2 is SASEGT. The CDR3 has 16 residues. V gave up 2 bases and J gave up 3 bases; unmatched junction bases: 4. CDR3 sequence (DNA): TGTGCCAGCAGTGAACGTGCGGGGGGGTACACCGGGGAGCTGTTTTTT. This codes for CASSERAGGYTGELFF.

This clonotype has ten or more counts. The rearrangement joins TRBV28 to TRBJ2-1, with TRBD2 matching over 11 bases. V gave up 3 bases and J gave up 7 bases; unmatched junction bases: 5. Germline V gene lookup returns CDR1 MDHEN and CDR2 SYDVKM. The CDR3 consists of 15 residues. The CDR3 coding sequence is TGTGCCAGCAGTTTTTTGGCTAGCGGGAGGAATGAGCAGTTCTTC. It specifies CASSFLASGRNEQFF.

This chain's CDR3 is CASSSAVFFIAKNIQYF. CDR3 in DNA: TGTGCCAGCAGCTCTGCCGTTTTTTTTATAGCCAAAAACATTCAGTACTTC. The genes are TRBV7-9 and TRBJ2-4; no definite D call. The CDR3 length is 17 residues. In germline, CDR1 is SEHNR, CDR2 FQNEAQ (reference sequence). V lost 4 bases and J 0 bases, leaving 16 bases between the germline ends. Combining the CDR3 with reference TRBV7-9 and TRBJ2-4 gives the whole variable domain DTGVSQNPRHKITKRGQNVTFRCDPISEHNRLYWYRQTLGQGPEFLTYFQNEAQLEKSRLLSDRFSAERPKGSFSTLEIQRTEQGDSAMYLCASSSAVFFIAKNIQYFGAGTRLSVL.

In this sample, this clonotype turned up many times. This sequence joins TRBV7-2 and TRBJ2-5; D gene unclear. Germline lookup yields CDR1 SGHTA and CDR2 FQGNSA. The ends were cut back, 0 bases at V and 3 bases at J, with 8 bases in the middle. This CDR3 has 14 residues. As DNA, the CDR3 is TGTGCCAGCAGCTTAGCGCGACGGGAAGAGACCCAGTACTTC. It yields the protein CASSLARREETQYF.

This clonotype was picked up many times. The V and J genes are TRBV20-1 and TRBJ2-3, with TRBD2 identical over 10 bases. The CDR3 is 14 residues long. The J segment lost 5 bases and the V segment lost 1 base, leaving 3 bases of the junction unmatched. Germline CDR1 and CDR2: DFQATT and SNEGSKA (reference sequence). The DNA of the CDR3 is TGCAGTGCTAGAGTGGGGACTAGCGTAGATACGCAGTATTTT. Its protein is CSARVGTSVDTQYF.

This clonotype was seen many times. The junction differs from germline at one of its ends, possibly a read error. The rearrangement joins TRBV5-1 to TRBJ2-7; D remains ambiguous. The CDR3 runs to 15 residues. CDR1 and CDR2 (germline): SGHRS, YFSETQ. CDR3 region: CASSLSSAVSYEQYF. In DNA form, the CDR3 reads TGTGCCAGCAGCTTGTCTTCGGCGGTCTCCTACGAGCAGTACTTC.

This clonotype was recorded at least ten times. The chain recombines TRBV5-4 with TRBJ2-5, with D perhaps TRBD2 (5 bases). Germline CDR1 and CDR2: SGHNT and YYREEE (reference sequence). CDR3 length: 13 amino acids. Trimming took 2 bases from V and 2 from J, leaving 7 bases between them. The CDR3 nucleotides read TGTGCCAGCAGCTTTAGCGTTCAAGAGACCCAGTACTTC. This translates into CASSFSVQETQYF. The whole variable domain, filled in from reference TRBV5-4 and TRBJ2-5, reads ETGVTQSPTHLIKTRGQQVTLRCSSQSGHNTVSWYQQALGQGPQFIFQYYREEENGRGNFPPRFSGLQFPNYSSELNVNALELDDSALYLCASSFSVQETQYFGPGTRLLVL.

In this sample, this clonotype turned up many times. V is TRBV4-1 and J is TRBJ2-3; D is unresolved. With 1 base removed from V and 5 bases from J, the gap between germline ends came to 19 bases. The V gene's germline CDR1 is MGHRA and CDR2 YSYEKL. This CDR3 is built from 17 residues. The CDR3 region is CASSQVELQIRRDTQYF. Here the CDR3 DNA reads TGCGCCAGCAGCCAAGTAGAACTACAAATCCGGAGAGATACGCAGTATTTT.

This clonotype came up many times. J is TRBJ2-1 and V is TRBV20-1; TRBD2 matches 8 bases. The CDR3 consists of 15 residues. The V segment lost 5 bases and the J segment 0 bases; nucleotides outside the gene matches: 6. Germline CDR1 reads DFQATT; CDR2 reads SNEGSKA (reference sequence). The CDR3 reads CSAPRREGSYNEQFF. DNA for the CDR3: TGCAGTGCTCCACGCCGGGAGGGCTCCTACAATGAGCAGTTCTTC.

As regards this clonotype: Since a far larger clone is one base different, this is likely a read error. The CDR3, as DNA: TGTGCCAGCAGCGTAGTTGGTGGGTGGTCGGAGACCCAGTTCTTC. Translation: CASSVVGGWSETQFF. V gene TRBV9 combines with J gene TRBJ2-1, with no clear D. This CDR3 region has 15 residues. V lost 0 bases, J lost 13 bases, and 20 bases lay in between. The germline V gene encodes CDR1 SGDLS and CDR2 YYNGEE.

This clonotype came up many times. The chain links TRBV7-2 to TRBJ2-3, with D hard to call. The CDR3 runs to 11 residues. Germline values: CDR1 SGHTA, CDR2 FQGNSA. V was shortened by 4 bases and J by 4 bases, with 3 bases between the two germline ends. CDR3 coding DNA: TGTGCCAGCAGCTCAGCAGATACGCAGTATTTT. As protein: CASSSADTQYF.

This clonotype was detected many times. This rearrangement joins TRBV18 to TRBJ1-1; unclear D gene. Germline V gene data show CDR1 as KGHSH and CDR2 as LQKENI. This CDR3 is built from 15 residues. Trimming removed 0 bases from V and 0 bases from J, with 8 bases in between. The CDR3 DNA sequence: TGTGCCAGCTCACCACCGGGGAGATTGAACACTGAAGCTTTCTTT. It specifies CASSPPGRLNTEAFF.

In this sample, this clonotype turned up many times. J is TRBJ2-7 and V is TRBV3-1, with TRBD1 matching over 8 bases. Germline V lookup: CDR1 LGHDT, CDR2 YNNKEL (reference sequence). CDR3 length equals 14 residues. V gave up 4 bases and J gave up 4 bases; unmatched junction bases: 6. CDR3 bases: TGTGCCAGCAGCCCCGGACAGGGTGGTTACGAGCAGTACTTC. This sequence encodes CASSPGQGGYEQYF.

Remarks on this clonotype: With only one base between it and a far larger clone, this is likely a read error. V is TRBV4-1 and J is TRBJ2-7; 10 nucleotides match TRBD2. Germline V gives CDR1 MGHRA, CDR2 YSYEKL. The J segment lost 7 bases and the V segment lost 2 bases, leaving 11 bases of the junction unmatched. The CDR3 has 16 amino acids. The CDR3 DNA reads as TGCGCCAGCAGCCAAAGGGGACTAGCGACCTACAATGAGCAGTACTTC. Encoded protein: CASSQRGLATYNEQYF.

There are many counts of this clonotype. V usage is TRBV19 and J usage is TRBJ2-1; TRBD1 matches 7 bases. The CDR3 is 14 residues long. After removal of 6 bases from V and 3 bases from J, the junction contained 5 bases not matched to a gene. The germline V gene has CDR1 LNHDA and CDR2 SQIVND (reference sequence). CDR3 nucleotide sequence: TGTGCCAGTAGCCGGACAGGAAACTACAATGAGCAGTTCTTC. Translation: CASSRTGNYNEQFF.

Points on this clonotype: Germline and junction disagree at one end, which may indicate a read error. The V gene is TRBV7-9, the J gene TRBJ2-7; 8 nucleotides align to TRBD2. Germline CDR1 and CDR2: SEHNR and FQNEAQ (reference sequence). CDR3 length: 14 residues. CDR3 sequence (DNA): TGTACCAGCAGCTTAGCGGTCGGGGGGGAGGGGCAGTACTTC. Its translation is CTSSLAVGGEGQYF.